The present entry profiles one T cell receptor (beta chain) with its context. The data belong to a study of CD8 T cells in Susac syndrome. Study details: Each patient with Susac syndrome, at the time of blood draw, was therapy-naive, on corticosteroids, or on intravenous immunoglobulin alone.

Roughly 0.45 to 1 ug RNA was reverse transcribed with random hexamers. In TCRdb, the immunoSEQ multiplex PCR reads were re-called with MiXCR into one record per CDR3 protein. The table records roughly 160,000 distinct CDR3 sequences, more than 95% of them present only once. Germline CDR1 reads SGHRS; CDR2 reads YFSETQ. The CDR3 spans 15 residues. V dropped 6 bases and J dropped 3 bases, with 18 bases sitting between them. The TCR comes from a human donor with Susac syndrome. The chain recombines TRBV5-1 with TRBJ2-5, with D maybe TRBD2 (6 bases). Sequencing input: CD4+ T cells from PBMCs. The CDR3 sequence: CASNRNPRREETQYF. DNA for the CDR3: TGCGCCAGCAACCGAAACCCAAGGAGGGAAGAGACCCAGTACTTC.